This entry lists 15 T cell receptor beta chains sequenced from one sample in a study of shared T cell receptors in the human thymus. Sequencing was performed with immunoSEQ multiplex PCR; in TCRdb, only in-frame clones are kept and a portion is missing. The table has about 660,000 clones, around 87% seen once. These sequences were also reported in another study, on human thymus T cells.

The specimen sequenced was thymocytes. Every receptor here comes from a boy under three years old with a congenital heart defect.

The chain links TRBV19 to TRBJ1-5; 7 positions agree with TRBD1. Germline V gene sequence: CDR1 LNHDA, CDR2 SQIVND (reference sequence). This CDR3 comprises 15 residues. V was clipped by 5 bases and J by 3 bases; unmatched bases: 7. The CDR3, as DNA: TGTGCCAGTAGTGTTTATACAGGGGACAATCAGCCCCAGCATTTT. The encoded protein is CASSVYTGDNQPQHF. Based on the CDR3 plus reference TRBV19 and TRBJ1-5, the full variable domain is DGGITQSPKYLFRKEGQNVTLSCEQNLNHDAMYWYRQDPGQGLRLIYYSQIVNDFQKGDIAEGYSVSREKKESFPLTVTSAQKNPTAFYLCASSVYTGDNQPQHFGDGTRLSIL.

The chain combines TRBV9 with TRBJ1-2; possible D gene TRBD1, 5 bases. CDR1 is SGDLS, CDR2 YYNGEE, per germline. CDR3 length equals 14 residues. Trimming shortened V by 4 bases and J by 2 bases, and 12 bases separated the two germline ends. This CDR3 reads CASSFDRENYGYTF. The CDR3 DNA reads as TGTGCCAGCAGCTTCGACAGAGAGAACTATGGCTACACCTTC.

The chain combines TRBV7-2 with TRBJ2-5, with D possibly matching TRBD1 (6 bases). V was clipped by 2 bases and J by 3 bases, with 10 bases between them. The CDR3 sequence is 14 residues long. Per germline, CDR1 SGHTA and CDR2 FQGNSA. The CDR3 protein is CASSLRTAEETQYF. The CDR3 coding sequence is TGTGCCAGCAGCTTAAGGACAGCTGAAGAGACCCAGTACTTC.

This clone is a singleton in its sample. This chain links TRBV27 with TRBJ1-1; no firm D call. V was shortened by 6 bases and J by 3 bases, with 8 bases between the two germline ends. CDR3 length equals 12 residues. Per germline, CDR1 MNHEY and CDR2 SMNVEV (reference sequence). DNA of the CDR3: TGTGCCAGCAGAACAGTCTACACTGAAGCTTTCTTT. It is translated as CASRTVYTEAFF.

The genes are TRBV10-3 and TRBJ1-1; perhaps TRBD1 as D (5 bases). The CDR3 runs to 13 residues. In germline, CDR1 is ENHRY, CDR2 SYGVKD. The germline V and J ends were trimmed by 6 bases and 1 base, with 9 bases remaining between them. The CDR3 here is CAIRGASNTEAFF. The CDR3 region has the DNA TGTGCCATCAGAGGGGCCTCGAACACTGAAGCTTTCTTT.

The chain employs TRBV27 and TRBJ2-1, with 13 bases matching TRBD2. The germline CDR1 and CDR2 sequences are MNHEY and SMNVEV (reference sequence). With V trimmed by 4 bases and J by 4 bases, 10 bases remained unmatched. CDR3 length: 18 amino acids. The CDR3 nucleotides are TGTGCCAGCAGTTCAACTCCCGGGACTAGCGGGATTTACAATGAGCAGTTCTTC. Protein product: CASSSTPGTSGIYNEQFF.

This clone was seen more than once but under ten times. The rearrangement uses TRBV19 and TRBJ1-1; D gene unclear. Germline lookup yields CDR1 LNHDA and CDR2 SQIVND (reference sequence). CDR3 length: 11 residues. V shed 5 bases and J shed 10 bases, with 11 bases lying between them. The DNA for the CDR3 is TGTGCCAGTAGTGCAATAAACGGAGCTTTCTTT. This encodes CASSAINGAFF.

J is TRBJ2-1 and V is TRBV15; D perhaps matches TRBD2 (7 bases). CDR3 size: 16 residues. Trimming left V 4 bases short and J 0 bases short, with 13 bases between. Looked up from germline, CDR1 is LNHNV and CDR2 is YYDKDF (reference sequence). The CDR3 is CATSKPRGASYNEQFF. In DNA, the CDR3 is TGTGCCACCAGCAAGCCCCGGGGGGCCTCCTACAATGAGCAGTTCTTC.

The chain uses TRBV27 and TRBJ2-6, with a weak D call TRBD2 (5 bases). Germline V gene sequence: CDR1 MNHEY, CDR2 SMNVEV (reference sequence). V was clipped by 5 bases and J by 4 bases, with 12 bases between them. The CDR3 consists of 15 residues. CDR3 sequence reads: CASSARTLGANVLTF. The DNA for the CDR3 is TGTGCCAGCAGTGCCCGGACTCTGGGGGCCAACGTCCTGACTTTC.

This sequence joins TRBV25-1 and TRBJ2-3; 13 bases map to TRBD2. Looked up from germline, CDR1 is MGHDK and CDR2 is SYGVNS. V dropped 1 base and J dropped 5; count of bases not matched to a gene: 6. This CDR3 is built from 17 residues. CDR3 sequence: CASSECTSGGAGDTQYF. As DNA, the CDR3 is TGTGCCAGCAGTGAATGTACTAGCGGGGGGGCGGGAGATACGCAGTATTTT.

The V gene is TRBV4-3, the J gene TRBJ1-4, with 8 bases that match TRBD1. With V trimmed by 3 bases and J by 8 bases, 11 bases remained unmatched. From germline, CDR1 is LGHNA and CDR2 YSLEER. This CDR3 is 16 amino acids long. The CDR3 protein is CASSQGYRGIREKLFF. The CDR3 DNA sequence: TGCGCCAGCAGCCAGGGTTACAGGGGGATACGGGAAAAACTGTTTTTT.

This sequence joins TRBV18 and TRBJ2-6; TRBD1 matches at 8 bases. CDR3 length: 18 amino acids. Looked up from germline, CDR1 is KGHSH and CDR2 is LQKENI. Losses at the gene ends were 3 bases for V and 3 bases for J; bases not matched to a gene: 10. Written as DNA, the CDR3 is TGTGCCAGCTCACCGCGACAGGGGCTTGTCGGTGGGGCCAACGTCCTGACTTTC. Protein: CASSPRQGLVGGANVLTF.

A few counts support this clone. The gene calls are TRBV5-6 and TRBJ1-1; TRBD1 matches at 7 bases. Per germline, CDR1 SGHDT and CDR2 YYEEEE. CDR3 length: 15 amino acids. Trimming removed 0 bases from V and 5 bases from J; junction bases left unmatched: 7. DNA of the CDR3: TGTGCCAGCAGCTTGGGACCGACAGGGCTAACTGAAGCTTTCTTT. Protein sequence: CASSLGPTGLTEAFF. The variable domain in full, with the rest retrieved from reference TRBV5-6 and TRBJ1-1, is DAGVTQSPTHLIKTRGQQVTLRCSPKSGHDTVSWYQQALGQGPQFIFQYYEEEERQRGNFPDRFSGHQFPNYSSELNVNALLLGDSALYLCASSLGPTGLTEAFFGQGTRLTVV.

This chain links TRBV28 with TRBJ1-5; TRBD1 matches 8 bases. The germline CDR1 and CDR2 sequences are MDHEN and SYDVKM. Unmatched junction bases numbered 5, after V lost 5 bases and J lost 5 bases. CDR3 length: 14 residues. Written as DNA, the CDR3 is TGTGCCAGCAGTACACAGGGGGGACATCAGCCCCAGCATTTT. The encoded protein is CASSTQGGHQPQHF.

The chain recombines TRBV21-1 with TRBJ2-2; the table's D call of TRBD1 was not tested on the DNA. TRBV21-1 is termed a pseudogene. This CDR3 has 17 amino acids. The CDR3: CASSNCGRTGNTGELFF. The CDR3 DNA follows: TGTGCCAGCAGCAACTGTGGCCGGACAGGGAACACCGGGGAGCTGTTTTTT.